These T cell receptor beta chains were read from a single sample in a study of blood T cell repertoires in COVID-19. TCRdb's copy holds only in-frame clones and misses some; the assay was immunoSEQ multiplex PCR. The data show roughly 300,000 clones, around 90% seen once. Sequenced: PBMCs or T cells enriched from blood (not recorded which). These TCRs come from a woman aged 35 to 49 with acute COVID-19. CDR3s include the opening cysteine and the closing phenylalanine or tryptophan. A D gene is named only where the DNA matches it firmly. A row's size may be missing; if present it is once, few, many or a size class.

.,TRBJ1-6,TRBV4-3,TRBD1,TGCGCCAGCAGCCAAGTCCCGGGACAGGGATCGGGATATAATTCACCCCTCCACTTT,CASSQVPGQGSGYNSPLHF
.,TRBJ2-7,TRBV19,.,TGTGCCAGTAGTCCAACAGAGTCCTACGAGCAGTACTTC,CASSPTESYEQYF
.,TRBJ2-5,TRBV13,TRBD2,TGTGCCAGCCGGGACTACTTAAAAGAGACCCAGTACTTC,CASRDYLKETQYF
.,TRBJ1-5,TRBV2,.,TGTGCCAGCAGTGGACAGCCTAATCAGCCCCAGCATTTT,CASSGQPNQPQHF
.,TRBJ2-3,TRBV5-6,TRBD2,TGTGCCAGCAGCTTGAGGGGACTAGCGGGACGCACAGATACGCAGTATTTT,CASSLRGLAGRTDTQYF
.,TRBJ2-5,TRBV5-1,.,TGCGCCAGCAGCTTAGGAAAAGGGGGAGAGACCCAGTACTTC,CASSLGKGGETQYF
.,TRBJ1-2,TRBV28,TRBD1,TGTGCCAGCAGTTGGGGGGACAGGGGTTACTATGGCTACACCTTC,CASSWGDRGYYGYTF
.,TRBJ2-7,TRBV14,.,TGTGCCAGCAGCCAAGAGTCAATCTCCTACGAGCAGTACTTC,CASSQESISYEQYF
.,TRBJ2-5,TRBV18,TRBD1,TGTGCCAGCTCACCGGACAGGGGGCAAGAGACCCAGTACTTC,CASSPDRGQETQYF
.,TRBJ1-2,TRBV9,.,TGTGCCAGCAGCGTAGATGGGGCCGCGCCGGGCGGCTACACCTTC,CASSVDGAAPGGYTF
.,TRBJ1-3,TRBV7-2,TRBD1,TGTGCCAGCAGCTTAGTCCCCCAGGGGGCGGGTGGAAACACCATATATTTT,CASSLVPQGAGGNTIYF
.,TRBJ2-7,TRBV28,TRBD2,TGTGCCAGCAGTTTGCGGGGGGAGGGCGAGCAGTACTTC,CASSLRGEGEQYF
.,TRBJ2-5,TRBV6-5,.,TGTGCCAGCAGTTACTTAGGAGTAGAGACCCAGTACTTC,CASSYLGVETQYF
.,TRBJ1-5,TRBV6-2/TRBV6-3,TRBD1,TGTGCCAGCAGTTGGACAGGGGGGAATCAGCCCCAGCATTTT,CASSWTGGNQPQHF
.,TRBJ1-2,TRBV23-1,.,TGCGCCAGCAGTCAACAGGTTCGCTCGGTAGGCTACACCTTC,CASSQQVRSVGYTF
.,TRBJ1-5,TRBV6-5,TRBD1,TGTGCCAGCAGTCGGGACAGGGTAGGACAGCCCCAGCATTTT,CASSRDRVGQPQHF
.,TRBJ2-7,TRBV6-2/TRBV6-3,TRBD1,TGTGCCAGCAGCCAAAACATGGGACAGGGGAGATACGAGCAGTACTTC,CASSQNMGQGRYEQYF
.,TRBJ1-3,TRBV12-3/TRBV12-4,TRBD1,TGTGCCAGTTCGACAGGGCTTGGAAACACCATATATTTT,CASSTGLGNTIYF
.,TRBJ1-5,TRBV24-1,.,TGTGCCACCAGTGATTCCGGACGGGGTAATAGCAATCAGCCCCAGCATTTT,CATSDSGRGNSNQPQHF
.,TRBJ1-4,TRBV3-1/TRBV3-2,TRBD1,TGTGCCAGCAGCCGCCGGGGACAGGACGAAAAACTGTTTTTT,CASSRRGQDEKLFF
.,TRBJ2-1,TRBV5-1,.,TGCGCCAGCAGCCAAAGCGATGAGCAGTTCTTC,CASSQSDEQFF
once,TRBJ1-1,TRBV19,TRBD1,TGTGCCAGTAGTGTACAGGGGGCTGGGGTGGGCACTGAAGCTTTCTTT,CASSVQGAGVGTEAFF
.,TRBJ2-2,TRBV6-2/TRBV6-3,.,TGTGCCAGCAGTTACGTTAGGGGAGGCACCGGGGAGCTGTTTTTT,CASSYVRGGTGELFF
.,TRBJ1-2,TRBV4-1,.,TGCGCCAGCGGCGGCAGTACAATAGGCTACACCTTC,CASGGSTIGYTF
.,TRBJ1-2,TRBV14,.,TGTGCCAGCAGCCCGACGGGGGGCTACGGCTATGGCTACACCTTC,CASSPTGGYGYGYTF
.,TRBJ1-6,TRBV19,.,TGTGCCAGTAGTCGCCTGGGGGCCAATAATTCACCCCTCCACTTT,CASSRLGANNSPLHF
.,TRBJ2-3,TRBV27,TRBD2,TGTGCCAGCAGATTAGCGGGCTCGCAACTCACGCAGTATTTT,CASRLAGSQLTQYF
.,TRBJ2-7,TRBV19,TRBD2,TGTGCCAGTAGTGTCTATAGCGGGAAAAGCTCCTACGAGCAGTACTTC,CASSVYSGKSSYEQYF
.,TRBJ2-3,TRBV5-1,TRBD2,TGCGCCAGCAGCCCGGGACTAGCGGGGCTCACAGATACGCAGTATTTT,CASSPGLAGLTDTQYF
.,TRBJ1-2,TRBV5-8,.,TGTGCCAGCAGCTTGGGCCCAGGGTACGGTTATGGCTACACCTTC,CASSLGPGYGYGYTF
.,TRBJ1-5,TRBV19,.,TGTGCCAGTAGTCGGGGAAATCAGCCCCAGCATTTT,CASSRGNQPQHF
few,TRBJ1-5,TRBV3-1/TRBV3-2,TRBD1,TGTGCCAGCAGCCAAGATCTGGACAGGGAGGTCCATAGCAATCAGCCCCAGCATTTT,CASSQDLDREVHSNQPQHF
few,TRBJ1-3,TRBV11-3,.,TGTGCCAGCAGCCGGGGACTCTCTGGAAACACCATATATTTT,CASSRGLSGNTIYF
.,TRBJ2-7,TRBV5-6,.,TGTGCCAGCAGCTCTGATCGGGACTTGTACGAGCAGTACTTC,CASSSDRDLYEQYF
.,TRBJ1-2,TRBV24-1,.,TGTGCCACCAGTGAGTCAGGGTGGAAGGGCTACACCTTC,CATSESGWKGYTF
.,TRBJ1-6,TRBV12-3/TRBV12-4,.,TGTGCCAGCGGAGACCGGATGAATTCACCCCTCCACTTT,CASGDRMNSPLHF
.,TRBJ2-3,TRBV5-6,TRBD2,TGTGCCAGCAGCTTGGATTCCGGGAGGGGCACAGATACGCAGTATTTT,CASSLDSGRGTDTQYF
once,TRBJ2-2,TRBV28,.,TGTGCCAGCAGTTCCCCGGGACAGAACACCGGGGAGCTGTTTTTT,CASSSPGQNTGELFF
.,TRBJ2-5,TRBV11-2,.,TGTGCCAGCAGCTTCCCCGGGGACTCTACCCAAGAGACCCAGTACTTC,CASSFPGDSTQETQYF
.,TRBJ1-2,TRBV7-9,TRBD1,TGTGCCAGCACAACCGGGACAGGGGGCAACGGCTACACCTTC,CASTTGTGGNGYTF
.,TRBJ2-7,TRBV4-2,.,TGTGCCAGCAGCCAAGAAGTCCGGATCGGGTCCTACGAGCAGTACTTC,CASSQEVRIGSYEQYF
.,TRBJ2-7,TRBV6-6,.,TGTGCCAGCAGTAACCGCTTGACAGGATCCTACGAGCAGTACTTC,CASSNRLTGSYEQYF
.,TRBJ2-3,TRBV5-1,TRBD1,TGCGCCAGCAGTTTCACAGGGGACACGCAGTATTTT,CASSFTGDTQYF
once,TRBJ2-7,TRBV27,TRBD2,TGTGCCAGCAGTTTATTGGGACTAGCGGGAAGGAGGCCCTACGAGCAGTACTTC,CASSLLGLAGRRPYEQYF
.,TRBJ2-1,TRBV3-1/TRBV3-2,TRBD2,TGTGCCAGCAGCCAAGATAGAAGAGGACTAGTAGTGAATGAGCAGTTCTTC,CASSQDRRGLVVNEQFF
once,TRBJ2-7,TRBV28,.,TGTGCCAGCAGTTTTCTGGCAGGAAAATCCTACGAGCAGTACTTC,CASSFLAGKSYEQYF